These 5 T cell receptor beta chains originate from one sample sequenced in a study of cytomegalovirus exposure and HLA in healthy donors. Use of 60 Vbeta and 13 Jbeta primers characterized the PCR. Generated by immunoSEQ multiplex PCR, the TCRdb table keeps only in-frame clones and is missing some. The table includes 160,000 or so clones, 70% to 90% detected once. Input material: PBMCs. The receptor set was obtained from a woman in her 30s in good health and CMV-seropositive.

The rearrangement joins TRBV9 to TRBJ1-3; no firm D call. CDR3 size: 15 residues. V was cut by 4 bases and J by 0 bases, with 11 bases left in between. Germline V gives CDR1 SGDLS, CDR2 YYNGEE. The CDR3 nucleotides read TGTGCCAGCAGCCTTGCTGGAGCCTCTGGAAACACCATATATTTT. It translates to CASSLAGASGNTIYF. Complete variable domain (other parts from reference TRBV9 and TRBJ1-3): DSGVTQTPKHLITATGQRVTLRCSPRSGDLSVYWYQQSLDQGLQFLIQYYNGEERAKGNILERFSAQQFPDLHSELNLSSLELGDSALYFCASSLAGASGNTIYFGEGSWLTVV.

V usage is TRBV7-3 and J usage is TRBJ2-1, with 7 positions matching TRBD1. The germline V gene encodes CDR1 SGHTA and CDR2 FQGTGA. The V segment lost 5 bases and the J segment 0 bases; nucleotides outside the gene matches: 4. The CDR3 has 15 residues. As DNA, the CDR3 is TGTGCCAGCAGCACAGGGGTCAGCTCCTACAATGAGCAGTTCTTC. This sequence encodes CASSTGVSSYNEQFF.

This sequence joins TRBV4-2 and TRBJ1-2; TRBD1 might be the D (5 bases). V was trimmed by 1 base and J by 3 bases, leaving 18 bases between them. CDR3 size: 17 residues. CDR1 is LGHNA and CDR2 is YNFKEQ in the germline V gene. CDR3 sequence (DNA): TGTGCCAGCAGCCAAGGGGGTGGGGGGAAAGAGGACTATGGCTACACCTTC. Translation gives CASSQGGGGKEDYGYTF.

This chain links TRBV4-1 with TRBJ2-7; no firm D call. Germline loops: CDR1 MGHRA, CDR2 YSYEKL. This CDR3 is 12 amino acids long. The V end lost 3 bases, the J end lost 2 bases, and 5 bases lay between the germline ends. Here the CDR3 DNA reads TGCGCCAGCAGCCACCATGCCTACGAGCAGTACTTC. This sequence encodes CASSHHAYEQYF.

The chain uses TRBV21-1 and TRBJ1-2; the tabulated D call, TRBD1, remains unverified against the DNA. TRBV21-1 is reported as a pseudogene. CDR3 length equals 13 residues. The CDR3 DNA follows: TGTGCCAGCAGCAAAGTTGGGGCCTGGGGCTACACCTTC. It specifies CASSKVGAWGYTF.